A selection of T cell receptor beta chains follows, all from one sample in a study of monozygotic twins with inflammatory bowel disease. TCRdb derives one entry per CDR3 protein from the 5' RACE reads, leaving out DNA. This sample's table has nearly 45,000 distinct CDR3 sequences. Sequencing was done on a sample of blood. Receptors were obtained from a human donor with ulcerative colitis or Crohn's disease, or a healthy co-twin of an affected twin (not recorded which). Both conserved end residues are part of each CDR3.

V gene	J gene	CDR3 protein
TRBV27	TRBJ2-7	CASSPSTGTGVKYRTYEQYF
TRBV20-1	TRBJ2-1	CSAEPLTGRADNEQFF
TRBV20-1	TRBJ1-5	CSATPLSGGSNQPQHF
TRBV4-1	TRBJ2-5	CASSRGGLAGKETQYF
TRBV7-3	TRBJ2-2	CASSFTGSISTGELFF
TRBV11-2	TRBJ1-1	CASSLRSEAFF
TRBV6-5	TRBJ1-2	CASSSNMGYDTF
TRBV5-1	TRBJ2-1	CASSLSPSSYNEQFF
TRBV20-1	TRBJ2-3	CSAGSTPSSTDTQYF
TRBV6-2/TRBV6-3	TRBJ2-3	CASSSQTGTSDTQYF
TRBV28	TRBJ1-2	CASTLPRGANYGYTF
TRBV28	TRBJ1-5	CASSLPGTGPYQPQHF
TRBV7-8	TRBJ2-7	CASSDIRPNGDSEQYF
TRBV7-9	TRBJ2-7	CASSLSAFTYEQYF
TRBV5-1	TRBJ1-2	CASSSQTTNYGYTF
TRBV7-2	TRBJ1-1	CASAGQLNTEAFF
TRBV7-2	TRBJ2-1	CASSLYGPQNEQFF